Listed below are T cell receptor beta chains from one sample, sequenced in a study of blood T cells in healthy people across ages. TCRdb itself ran the 5' RACE reads through MiXCR, one entry per CDR3 protein. This table holds roughly 800,000 distinct CDR3 sequences, 35% to 40% found once. What was sequenced was blood. These receptors originate from a man younger than 30 in good health. The CDR3 runs from the conserved cysteine through the conserved F or W. Each record gives: clone size, D gene, V gene, J gene, CDR3 protein, CDR3 DNA. A D gene is named only where the DNA matches it firmly. A row's size may be missing; if present it is once, few, many or a size class.

>few|TRBD1|TRBV5-1|TRBJ1-2
CASSPYDDRDGGYTF
TGCGCCAGCAGCCCCTACGACGACAGGGACGGCGGCTACACCTTC
>NA|TRBD2|TRBV29-1|TRBJ2-7
CSVEDRGGGAAHEQYF
TGCAGCGTTGAAGATCGTGGCGGGGGGGCCGCCCATGAGCAGTACTTC
>NA|TRBD1|TRBV5-4|TRBJ1-2
CASTTGGDPLGYGYTF
TGTGCCAGCACCACAGGGGGCGACCCTCTGGGCTATGGCTACACCTTC
>few|NA|TRBV19|TRBJ2-1
CASSIGDDSSYNEQFF
TGTGCCAGTAGTATAGGAGACGACAGCTCCTACAATGAGCAGTTCTTC
>many|NA|TRBV20-1|TRBJ1-2
CSAANPGAPYGYTF
TGCAGTGCTGCGAATCCCGGGGCCCCCTATGGCTACACCTTC
>NA|NA|TRBV7-6|TRBJ1-1
CASSQGSAAVAFF
TGTGCCAGCAGCCAGGGGTCTGCTGCCGTGGCTTTCTTT
>NA|NA|TRBV29-1|TRBJ2-5
CSVCRTAKETQYF
TGCAGCGTTTGCCGGACGGCTAAAGAGACCCAGTACTTC
>many|NA|TRBV20-1|TRBJ1-2
CSARVLIGPGYTF
TGCAGTGCTAGAGTTTTAATTGGCCCTGGCTACACCTTC
>many|TRBD1|TRBV20-1|TRBJ2-5
CSASPTGEETQYF
TGCAGTGCTAGTCCGACAGGGGAAGAGACCCAGTACTTC
>few|TRBD2|TRBV20-1|TRBJ2-5
CSALSSELADQETQYF
TGCAGTGCCCTCTCGTCCGAACTAGCGGACCAAGAGACCCAGTACTTC
>NA|TRBD1|TRBV4-1|TRBJ2-1
CASSHLGTGKNHEQFF
TGCGCCAGCAGCCATTTAGGGACAGGGAAGAACCATGAGCAGTTCTTC
>NA|NA|TRBV6-2/TRBV6-3|TRBJ2-3
CASSYRDNTDTQYF
TGTGCCAGCAGTTACAGGGATAACACAGATACGCAGTATTTT
>few|TRBD2|TRBV4-2|TRBJ2-7
CASSQDTPGLASYEQYF
TGTGCCAGCAGCCAAGATACTCCGGGACTAGCCTCCTACGAGCAGTACTTC
>NA|NA|TRBV6-2/TRBV6-3|TRBJ1-5
CASSYQVSNQPQHF
TGTGCCAGCAGTTACCAGGTCAGCAATCAGCCCCAGCATTTT
>NA|TRBD2|TRBV20-1|TRBJ2-7
CSATSGGGSEQYF
TGCAGTGCTACTAGCGGGGGTGGCAGTGAGCAGTACTTC
>few|TRBD1|TRBV6-2/TRBV6-3|TRBJ1-1
CASSSPTGWGNTEAFF
TGTGCCAGCAGTTCGCCGACAGGGTGGGGGAACACTGAAGCTTTCTTT
>NA|NA|TRBV4-2|TRBJ2-6
CASSQAKGKSGANVLTF
TGTGCCAGCAGCCAGGCTAAAGGGAAATCAGGGGCCAACGTCCTGACTTTC
>NA|NA|TRBV5-1|TRBJ2-1
CASSFLGGEQFF
TGCGCCAGCAGCTTTTTGGGGGGAGAGCAGTTCTTC
>NA|TRBD1|TRBV7-6|TRBJ1-4
CASSLLPGGASTNEKLFF
TGTGCCAGCAGCTTGCTTCCAGGGGGCGCTTCGACTAATGAAAAACTGTTTTTT